Below, 7 T cell receptor beta chains from the same sample are listed, as sequenced in a study of T cell repertoires in cytomegalovirus infection. Their antigens remain unidentified. TCRdb recomputed calls from the reads with MiXCR, one row per CDR3 protein. The table includes approximately 350,000 distinct CDR3 sequences, roughly a third detected once. Sequences were derived from cultured PBMCs, sampled from culture after CMV antigen stimulation. The receptors were sampled from a human donor in good health (CMV status not recorded). Some clones in this sample may be carry-over from other donors' samples.

The table lists this clonotype with many counts. The V and J genes are TRBV7-6 and TRBJ2-7; a possible D gene is TRBD2 (6 bases). The CDR3 is 13 amino acids. Germline values: CDR1 SGHVS, CDR2 FNYEAQ. Trimming removed 1 base at V and 6 bases at J, with 10 bases between. The CDR3 is CASSLERLGEQYV. The CDR3 region has the DNA TGTGCCAGCAGCTTAGAGAGACTAGGCGAGCAGTACGTC.

The CDR3: CASSALAGVSGEQYV. DNA of the CDR3: TGTGCCAGCAGTGCACTAGCAGGGGTCTCCGGGGAGCAGTACGTC. The chain combines TRBV6-1 with TRBJ2-7, with D perhaps TRBD1 or TRBD2 (6 bases each). The V gene's germline CDR1 is MNHNS and CDR2 SASEGT. The CDR3 spans 15 residues. The ends were cut back, 4 bases at V and 7 bases at J, with 20 bases in the middle.

This clonotype was picked up a small number of times. This sequence joins TRBV20-1 and TRBJ2-1, with 10 positions matching TRBD2. This CDR3 spans 15 amino acids. Germline assignment: CDR1 DFQATT and CDR2 SNEGSKA (reference sequence). The trim removed 1 base at V and 5 bases at J, leaving 5 bases unmatched. The CDR3 coding sequence is TGCAGTGCTAGAGCTCTAGCGGGAGCTAACAATGAGCAGTTCTTC. Protein sequence: CSARALAGANNEQFF.

This chain connects TRBV7-6 to TRBJ1-1; a possible D gene is TRBD1 (5 bases). Looked up from germline, CDR1 is SGHVS and CDR2 is FNYEAQ. This CDR3 contains 16 residues. The V gene lost 1 base and the J gene lost 2 bases, with 14 bases spanning the gap. DNA of the CDR3: TGTGCCAGCAGCTTAGGACAGACCCTCACCAACACTGAAGCTTTCTTT. Amino acids: CASSLGQTLTNTEAFF. The variable domain in full, with the rest retrieved from reference TRBV7-6 and TRBJ1-1, is GAGVSQSPRYKVTKRGQDVALRCDPISGHVSLYWYRQALGQGPEFLTYFNYEAQQDKSGLPNDRFSAERPEGSISTLTIQRTEQRDSAMYRCASSLGQTLTNTEAFFGQGTRLTVV.

The chain is built from TRBV19 and TRBJ1-5, with D maybe TRBD1 (5 bases). Trimming shortened V by 4 bases and J by 2 bases, and 12 bases separated the two germline ends. The CDR3 is 15 amino acids. Germline V gene lookup returns CDR1 LNHDA and CDR2 SQIVND (reference sequence). CDR3 region: CASSTRDTGNQPQHF. As DNA, the CDR3 is TGTGCCAGTAGTACCAGGGATACAGGCAATCAGCCCCAGCATTTT.

This clonotype was observed a handful of times. The chain couples TRBV5-1 to TRBJ2-1, with 11 bases fitting TRBD2. The ends lost 2 bases at V and 8 bases at J; junction bases unmatched: 9. The CDR3 runs to 16 residues. The germline gives CDR1 SGHRS, CDR2 YFSETQ. The CDR3 protein is CASSFALLAGVYEQFF. CDR3 DNA: TGCGCCAGCAGCTTCGCCCTACTAGCGGGAGTTTATGAGCAGTTCTTC.

This clonotype was counted only a few times. The V call is TRBV6-1, the J call TRBJ1-4; no clear D. CDR3 length: 15 residues. Between the trimmed V and J ends, which lost 5 bases and 1 base, there was a span of 11 bases. Germline values: CDR1 MNHNS, CDR2 SASEGT. CDR3 DNA sequence: TGTGCCAGCAGTAAACTCATCGGAACTAATGAAAAACTGTTTTTT. It translates to CASSKLIGTNEKLFF.